The next 24 T cell receptor beta chains were all read from a single sample in a study of blood T cells in healthy people across ages. With a J-beta primer mix and a sample-barcoded 5' primer, a second PCR ran about 7 to 12 cycles. One entry per CDR3 protein results from TCRdb running MiXCR on the 5' RACE reads. This table holds under 2 million distinct CDR3 sequences, roughly 32% found once. Material: blood. The receptors derive from a woman in her thirties in good health.

This chain uses TRBV6-5 with TRBJ2-3; 8 bases match TRBD2. CDR1 and CDR2 from the germline V gene are MNHEY and SVGAGI. V dropped 1 base and J dropped 1; count of bases not matched to a gene: 13. The CDR3 length is 19 residues. The CDR3 protein is CASSYLPRGGPSGTDTQYF. CDR3 in DNA: TGTGCCAGCAGTTACTTACCCCGCGGGGGGCCGTCGGGCACAGATACGCAGTATTTT.

This chain joins TRBV20-1 and TRBJ1-5; a possible D gene is TRBD1 (5 bases). Between the trimmed V and J ends, which lost 3 bases and 1 base, there was a span of 13 bases. Germline V gene data show CDR1 as DFQATT and CDR2 as SNEGSKA (reference sequence). CDR3 length: 15 residues. The CDR3 spells CSASAGGDSNQPQHF. The CDR3 DNA follows: TGCAGTGCTAGCGCGGGAGGGGACAGCAATCAGCCCCAGCATTTT.

Ten or more counts support this clonotype. The rearrangement joins TRBV10-3 to TRBJ1-2; tentatively, D is TRBD1 (6 bases). The CDR3 is 17 amino acids. V lost 6 bases and J 8 bases, leaving 28 bases between the germline ends. Germline CDR1 is ENHRY and CDR2 is SYGVKD. CDR3 in DNA: TGTGCCATCAGAGACCAACAAACAGGGCTAGGTGTTAGCGGCTACACCTTC. Translating gives CAIRDQQTGLGVSGYTF.

V is TRBV4-3 and J is TRBJ2-7; 7 bases match TRBD2. From germline, CDR1 is LGHNA and CDR2 YSLEER. This CDR3 region has 16 residues. V trimming: 0 bases; J trimming: 3 bases; junction bases outside the gene matches: 8. The DNA of the CDR3 is TGCGCCAGCAGCCAAGATCAAAGCGGACTAGTCTACGAGCAGTACTTC. It codes for CASSQDQSGLVYEQYF.

This clonotype has just a few counts. The V call is TRBV5-6, the J call TRBJ2-4; 12 bases match TRBD2. Germline V gene data show CDR1 as SGHDT and CDR2 as YYEEEE. The CDR3 is 17 residues long. The V segment lost 3 bases and the J segment 9 bases; nucleotides outside the gene matches: 13. DNA for the CDR3: TGTGCCAGCAGCTCCCGGACTAGCGGGATGAGGGAAGTCATTCAGTACTTC. Amino acids: CASSSRTSGMREVIQYF.

The chain employs TRBV7-3 and TRBJ1-2; 10 bases map to TRBD1. The length of the CDR3 is 16 residues. Looked up from germline, CDR1 is SGHTA and CDR2 is FQGTGA. Trimming removed 5 bases from V and 0 bases from J; junction bases left unmatched: 6. The CDR3 region is CASSPRGQGANYGYTF. In DNA form, the CDR3 reads TGTGCCAGCAGCCCCCGAGGACAGGGGGCTAACTATGGCTACACCTTC. Supplemented by reference TRBV7-3 and TRBJ1-2, the full variable domain reads GAGVSQTPSNKVTEKGKYVELRCDPISGHTALYWYRQSLGQGPEFLIYFQGTGAADDSGLPNDRFFAVRPEGSVSTLKIQRTERGDSAVYLCASSPRGQGANYGYTFGSGTRLTVV.

The chain combines TRBV10-3 with TRBJ2-3; TRBD2 aligns across 9 bases. This CDR3 region has 16 residues. Trimming took 8 bases from V and 1 from J; bases not matched to a gene: 10. Germline-derived CDR1 and CDR2 are ENHRY and SYGVKD. CDR3 DNA sequence: TGTGCCATCGGCGGTAGCGGGAGTGGGGGCACAGATACGCAGTATTTT. Residues: CAIGGSGSGGTDTQYF.

This chain joins TRBV7-9 and TRBJ1-1, with a tentative D call TRBD1 (6 bases). This CDR3 has 16 residues. The germline V gene has CDR1 SEHNR and CDR2 FQNEAQ (reference sequence). V gave up 5 bases and J gave up 3 bases, with 19 bases separating them. In DNA form, the CDR3 reads TGTGCCAGCAGCATCCCCCGGGCAGGGGTGGACACTGAAGCTTTCTTT. It encodes CASSIPRAGVDTEAFF.

This clonotype came up a few times. V and J are TRBV7-3 and TRBJ2-1, with D unclear. V was shortened by 3 bases and J by 10 bases, with 16 bases between the two germline ends. From germline, CDR1 is SGHTA and CDR2 FQGTGA. CDR3 length equals 14 residues. CDR3 sequence reads: CASSFNPGIGEQFF. DNA of the CDR3: TGTGCCAGCAGCTTCAACCCTGGCATCGGGGAGCAGTTCTTC.

In this sample, this clonotype turned up many times. The V call is TRBV20-1, the J call TRBJ1-2, with D hard to call. Germline CDR1 and CDR2: DFQATT and SNEGSKA (reference sequence). CDR3 size: 12 residues. The germline V and J ends were trimmed by 0 bases and 8 bases, with 10 bases remaining between them. The CDR3 DNA reads as TGCAGTGCTAGAGATCGGGTATTGGGCTACACCTTC. This sequence encodes CSARDRVLGYTF.

This sequence joins TRBV20-1 and TRBJ2-5; D is possibly TRBD2 (5 bases). CDR3 length: 12 residues. Germline-derived CDR1 and CDR2 are DFQATT and SNEGSKA (reference sequence). The V gene lost 6 bases and the J gene lost 5 bases, with 13 bases spanning the gap. The CDR3 spells CSAGGSRETQYF. The CDR3 DNA sequence: TGCAGTGCCGGAGGCTCGAGGGAGACCCAGTACTTC.

This clonotype was detected many times. The gene calls are TRBV4-1 and TRBJ2-7, with D tentatively TRBD2 (6 bases). This CDR3 region has 14 residues. Germline loops: CDR1 MGHRA, CDR2 YSYEKL. The V end lost 1 base, the J end lost 6 bases, and 13 bases lay between the germline ends. The CDR3 bases are TGCGCCAGCAGCCAAGTCGGGGGTCTGGGCGAGCAGTACTTC. Amino acids: CASSQVGGLGEQYF.

This clonotype was seen a handful of times. The chain couples TRBV6-1 to TRBJ2-7; TRBD2 matches 10 bases. With V trimmed by 10 bases and J by 4 bases, 7 bases remained unmatched. The CDR3 runs to 13 residues. Germline lookup yields CDR1 MNHNS and CDR2 SASEGT. DNA of the CDR3: TGTGCCACCTGGACTAGCGGTCTGTACGAGCAGTACTTC. Amino acids: CATWTSGLYEQYF.

This clonotype has more than one count but fewer than ten. This rearrangement joins TRBV20-1 to TRBJ1-1; possibly TRBD1 for D (5 bases). The CDR3 covers 13 residues. V lost 6 bases, J lost 0 bases, and 11 bases lay in between. The germline V gene has CDR1 DFQATT and CDR2 SNEGSKA (reference sequence). In nucleotides, the CDR3 is TGCAGTGCCGGGCAGGACATGAACACTGAAGCTTTCTTT. This encodes CSAGQDMNTEAFF.

The chain is built from TRBV4-2 and TRBJ2-2; the match to TRBD1 covers 7 bases. The CDR3 loop spans 16 amino acids. Germline assignment: CDR1 LGHNA and CDR2 YNFKEQ. The V gene end was trimmed by 4 bases and the J gene end by 2 bases; junction bases not matched to a gene: 7. Here the CDR3 reads CASSLEDRSNTGELFF. The CDR3 bases are TGTGCCAGCAGCCTAGAGGACAGGTCAAACACCGGGGAGCTGTTTTTT.

This chain links TRBV6-5 with TRBJ2-1, with a tentative D call TRBD2 (7 bases). This CDR3 comprises 18 residues. Trimming pared 2 bases from V and 8 bases from J, leaving 25 bases between. Looked up from germline, CDR1 is MNHEY and CDR2 is SVGAGI. CDR3 coding DNA: TGTGCCAGCAGTTACACCGGGGGGCGGGAGTTTTGGCGGTATGAGCAGTTCTTC. This translates into CASSYTGGREFWRYEQFF.

This chain joins TRBV29-1 and TRBJ1-5, with 7 bases fitting TRBD1. V trimming: 6 bases; J trimming: 2 bases; junction bases outside the gene matches: 4. Germline CDR1 is SQVTM and CDR2 is ANQGSEA. CDR3 length: 13 residues. In nucleotides, the CDR3 is TGCAGCGTCCCTGGACAGGGCAATCAGCCCCAGCATTTT. Translation gives CSVPGQGNQPQHF.

A few counts support this clonotype. This chain joins TRBV20-1 and TRBJ2-3; the D gene is possibly TRBD1 (6 bases). Looked up from germline, CDR1 is DFQATT and CDR2 is SNEGSKA (reference sequence). The V end was cut by 3 bases, the J end by 4 bases, with 14 bases between. CDR3 length: 14 amino acids. CDR3 in amino acids: CSASLEKGADTQYF. The CDR3 region has the DNA TGCAGTGCTAGCCTCGAGAAGGGGGCAGATACGCAGTATTTT.

As to this clonotype: The CDR3 carries no conserved terminal phenylalanine or tryptophan, so it likely arises from a read error. This rearrangement joins TRBV2 to TRBJ2-1, with D perhaps TRBD1 (5 bases). CDR3 length equals 15 residues. Germline assignment: CDR1 SNHLY and CDR2 FYNNEI. Trimming removed 6 bases at V and 4 bases at J, with 16 bases between. The CDR3 loop is CASRVGQNPYNEQFV. The CDR3 DNA follows: TGTGCCAGCAGAGTCGGACAAAACCCATACAATGAGCAGTTCGTC.

The J gene is TRBJ2-5, the V gene TRBV4-1, with D unresolved. Trimming removed 2 bases from V and 5 bases from J, with 18 bases in between. Germline V CDR1 and CDR2: MGHRA, YSYEKL. The CDR3 has 16 amino acids. The CDR3 coding sequence is TGCGCCAGCAGCCAATGCTCAAAAGGTTGGCAGGAGACCCAGTACTTC. It encodes CASSQCSKGWQETQYF.

In this sample, this clonotype turned up many times. This chain links TRBV12-3 or TRBV12-4 with TRBJ2-7; D not certain. With 3 bases removed from V and 0 bases from J, the gap between germline ends came to 6 bases. This CDR3 region has 13 residues. The CDR3 sequence: CASSFDFSYEQYF. DNA for the CDR3: TGTGCCAGCAGTTTCGACTTCTCCTACGAGCAGTACTTC.

This clonotype was seen ten or more times. In DNA, the CDR3 is TGCAGCGTTCGGCAACTTCAAGAGACCCAGTACTTC. As protein: CSVRQLQETQYF. The chain is built from TRBV29-1 and TRBJ2-5; D is undetermined. V gave up 5 bases and J gave up 2 bases, with 9 bases separating them. The CDR3 totals 12 residues. Germline V gene lookup returns CDR1 SQVTM and CDR2 ANQGSEA.

This rearrangement joins TRBV5-1 to TRBJ2-5; 8 nucleotides line up with TRBD1. CDR1 is SGHRS, CDR2 YFSETQ, per germline. The CDR3 is 13 residues long. V shed 4 bases, J shed 11 bases, and the junction held 10 bases outside the gene matches. The CDR3 is CASSADRVGVQYF. The DNA for the CDR3 is TGCGCCAGCAGCGCGGACAGGGTGGGCGTGCAGTACTTC.

The chain recombines TRBV29-1 with TRBJ1-1; D is unclear. The CDR3 sequence is 11 residues long. Looked up from germline, CDR1 is SQVTM and CDR2 is ANQGSEA. Trimming took 4 bases from V and 4 from J, leaving 7 bases between them. CDR3 residues: CSVVWATEAFF. CDR3 DNA sequence: TGCAGCGTTGTCTGGGCCACTGAAGCTTTCTTT. The whole variable domain, remainder taken from reference TRBV29-1 and TRBJ1-1, is SAVISQKPSRDICQRGTSLTIQCQVDSQVTMMFWYRQQPGQSLTLIATANQGSEATYESGFVIDKFPISRPNLTFSTLTVSNMSPEDSSIYLCSVVWATEAFFGQGTRLTVV.